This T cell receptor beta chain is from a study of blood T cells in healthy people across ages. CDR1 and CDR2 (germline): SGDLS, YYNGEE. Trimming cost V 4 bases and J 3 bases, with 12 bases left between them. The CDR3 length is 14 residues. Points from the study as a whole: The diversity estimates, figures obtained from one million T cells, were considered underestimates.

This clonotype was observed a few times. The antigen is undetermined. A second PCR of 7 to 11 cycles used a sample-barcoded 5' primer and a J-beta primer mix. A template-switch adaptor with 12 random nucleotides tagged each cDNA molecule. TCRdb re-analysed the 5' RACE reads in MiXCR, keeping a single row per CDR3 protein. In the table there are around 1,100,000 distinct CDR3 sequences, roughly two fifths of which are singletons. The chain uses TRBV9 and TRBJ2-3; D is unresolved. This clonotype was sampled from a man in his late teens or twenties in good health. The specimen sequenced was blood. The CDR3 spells CASSRVAVTDTQYF. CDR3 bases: TGTGCCAGCAGCAGAGTGGCAGTTACAGATACGCAGTATTTT.